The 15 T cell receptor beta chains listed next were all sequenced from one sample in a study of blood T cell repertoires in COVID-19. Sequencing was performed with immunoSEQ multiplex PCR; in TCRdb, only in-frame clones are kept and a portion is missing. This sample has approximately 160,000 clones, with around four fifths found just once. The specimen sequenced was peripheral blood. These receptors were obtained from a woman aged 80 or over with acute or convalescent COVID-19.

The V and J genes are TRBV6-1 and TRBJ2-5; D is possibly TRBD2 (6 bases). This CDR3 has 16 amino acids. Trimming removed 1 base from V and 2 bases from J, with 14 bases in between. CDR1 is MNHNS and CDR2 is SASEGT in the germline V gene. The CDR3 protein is CASSEVPGAGQETQYF. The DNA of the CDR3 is TGTGCCAGCAGTGAAGTCCCCGGGGCGGGACAAGAGACCCAGTACTTC.

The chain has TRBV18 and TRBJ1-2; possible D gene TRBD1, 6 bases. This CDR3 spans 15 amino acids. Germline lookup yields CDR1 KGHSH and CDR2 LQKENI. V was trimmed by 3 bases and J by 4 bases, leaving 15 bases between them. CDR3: CASSPPPQGSYGYTF. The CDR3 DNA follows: TGTGCCAGCTCACCCCCTCCACAGGGCTCCTATGGCTACACCTTC. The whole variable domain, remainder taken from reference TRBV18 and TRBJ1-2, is NAGVMQNPRHLVRRRGQEARLRCSPMKGHSHVYWYRQLPEEGLKFMVYLQKENIIDESGMPKERFSAEFPKEGPSILRIQQVVRGDSAAYFCASSPPPQGSYGYTFGSGTRLTVV.

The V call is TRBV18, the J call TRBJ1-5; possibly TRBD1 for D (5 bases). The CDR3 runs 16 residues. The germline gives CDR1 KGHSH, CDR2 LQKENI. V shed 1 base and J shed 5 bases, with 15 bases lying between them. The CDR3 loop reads CASSPQGKASDQPQHF. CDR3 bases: TGTGCCAGCTCACCACAGGGGAAGGCCAGCGATCAGCCCCAGCATTTT. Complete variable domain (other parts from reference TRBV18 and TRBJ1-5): NAGVMQNPRHLVRRRGQEARLRCSPMKGHSHVYWYRQLPEEGLKFMVYLQKENIIDESGMPKERFSAEFPKEGPSILRIQQVVRGDSAAYFCASSPQGKASDQPQHFGDGTRLSIL.

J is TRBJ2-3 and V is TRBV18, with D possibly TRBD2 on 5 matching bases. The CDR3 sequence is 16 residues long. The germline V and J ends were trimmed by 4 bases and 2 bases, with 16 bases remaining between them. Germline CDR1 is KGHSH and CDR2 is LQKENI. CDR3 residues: CASSLAGGGPTDTQYF. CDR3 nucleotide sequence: TGTGCCAGCTCACTAGCTGGTGGAGGCCCCACAGATACGCAGTATTTT. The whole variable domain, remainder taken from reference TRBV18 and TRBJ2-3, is NAGVMQNPRHLVRRRGQEARLRCSPMKGHSHVYWYRQLPEEGLKFMVYLQKENIIDESGMPKERFSAEFPKEGPSILRIQQVVRGDSAAYFCASSLAGGGPTDTQYFGPGTRLTVL.

This chain's CDR3 is CASSPTKSFQETQYF. The CDR3 nucleotides read TGTGCCAGCTCACCAACGAAGAGCTTCCAAGAGACCCAGTACTTC. The rearrangement joins TRBV18 to TRBJ2-5; D is unclear. Trimming removed 2 bases at V and 1 base at J, with 11 bases between. The CDR3 loop spans 15 amino acids. Germline CDR1 and CDR2: KGHSH and LQKENI.

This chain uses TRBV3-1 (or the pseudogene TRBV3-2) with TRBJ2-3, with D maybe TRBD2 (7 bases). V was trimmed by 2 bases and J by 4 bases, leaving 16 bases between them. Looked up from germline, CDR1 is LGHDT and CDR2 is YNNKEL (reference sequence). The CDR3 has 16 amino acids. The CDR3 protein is CASSQRGGAGADTQYF. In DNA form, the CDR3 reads TGTGCCAGCAGCCAAAGGGGGGGGGCCGGAGCAGATACGCAGTATTTT.

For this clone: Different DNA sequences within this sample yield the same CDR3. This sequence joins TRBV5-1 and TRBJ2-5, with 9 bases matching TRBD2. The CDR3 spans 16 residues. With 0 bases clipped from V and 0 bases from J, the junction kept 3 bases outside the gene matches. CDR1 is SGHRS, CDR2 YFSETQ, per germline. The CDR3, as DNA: TGCGCCAGCAGCTTGGGGGTAGCGGGGGACCAAGAGACCCAGTACTTC. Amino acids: CASSLGVAGDQETQYF.

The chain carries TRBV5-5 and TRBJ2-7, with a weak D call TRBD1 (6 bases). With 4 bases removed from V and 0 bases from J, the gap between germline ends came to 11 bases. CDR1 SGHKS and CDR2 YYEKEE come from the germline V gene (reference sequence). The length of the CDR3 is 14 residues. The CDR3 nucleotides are TGTGCCAGCAGCCCCGGACAGAGCTCCTACGAGCAGTACTTC. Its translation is CASSPGQSSYEQYF.

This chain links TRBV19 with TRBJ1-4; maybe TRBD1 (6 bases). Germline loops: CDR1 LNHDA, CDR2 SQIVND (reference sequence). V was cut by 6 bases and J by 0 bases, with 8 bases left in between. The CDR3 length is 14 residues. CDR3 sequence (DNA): TGTGCCAGTAGCGACAGGTCAACTAATGAAAAACTGTTTTTT. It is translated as CASSDRSTNEKLFF.

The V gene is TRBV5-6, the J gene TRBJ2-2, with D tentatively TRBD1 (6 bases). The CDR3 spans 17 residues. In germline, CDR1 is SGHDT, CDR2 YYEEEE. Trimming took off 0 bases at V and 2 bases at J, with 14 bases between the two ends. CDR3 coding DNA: TGTGCCAGCAGCTTGGTGCCGGACAGTCTTAACACCGGGGAGCTGTTTTTT. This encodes CASSLVPDSLNTGELFF.

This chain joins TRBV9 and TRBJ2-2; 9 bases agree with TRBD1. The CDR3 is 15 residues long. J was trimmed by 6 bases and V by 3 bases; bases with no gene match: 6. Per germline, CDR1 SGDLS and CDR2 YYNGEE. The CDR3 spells CASSAQGALAGELFF. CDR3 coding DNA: TGTGCCAGCAGCGCACAGGGGGCGTTGGCCGGGGAGCTGTTTTTT.

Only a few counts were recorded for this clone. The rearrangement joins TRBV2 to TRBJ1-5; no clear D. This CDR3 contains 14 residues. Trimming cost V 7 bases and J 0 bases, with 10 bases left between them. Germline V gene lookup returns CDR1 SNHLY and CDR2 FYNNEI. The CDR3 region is CASTRGSSNQPQHF. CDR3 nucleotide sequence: TGTGCCAGCACCCGTGGTAGTAGCAATCAGCCCCAGCATTTT. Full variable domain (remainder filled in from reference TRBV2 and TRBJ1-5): EPEVTQTPSHQVTQMGQEVILRCVPISNHLYFYWYRQILGQKVEFLVSFYNNEISEKSEIFDDQFSVERPDGSNFTLKIRSTKLEDSAMYFCASTRGSSNQPQHFGDGTRLSIL.

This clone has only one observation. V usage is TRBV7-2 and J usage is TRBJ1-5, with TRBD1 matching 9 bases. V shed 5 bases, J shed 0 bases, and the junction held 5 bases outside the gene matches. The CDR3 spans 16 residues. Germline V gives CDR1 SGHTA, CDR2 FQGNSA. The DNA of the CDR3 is TGTGCCAGCAGCCCGGACAGGGGCAATAGCAATCAGCCCCAGCATTTT. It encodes CASSPDRGNSNQPQHF.

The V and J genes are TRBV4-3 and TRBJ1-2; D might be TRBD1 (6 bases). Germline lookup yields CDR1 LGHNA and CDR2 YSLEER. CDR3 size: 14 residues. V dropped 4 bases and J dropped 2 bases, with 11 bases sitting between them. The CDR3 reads CASSPQGANYGYTF. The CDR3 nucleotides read TGCGCCAGCAGCCCACAGGGAGCGAACTATGGCTACACCTTC.

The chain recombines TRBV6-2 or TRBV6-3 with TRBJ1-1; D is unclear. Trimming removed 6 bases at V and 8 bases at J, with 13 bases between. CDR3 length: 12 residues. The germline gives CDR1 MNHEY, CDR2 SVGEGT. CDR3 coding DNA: TGTGCCAGCAGCTCCCAAATGTTGGAAGCTTTCTTT. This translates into CASSSQMLEAFF.